The 29 T cell receptor beta chains below come from one sample, sequenced in a study of blood T cell repertoires in COVID-19. TCRdb's table, derived via immunoSEQ multiplex PCR, lists solely in-frame clones and lacks some. The sample contains approximately 100,000 clones, about 92% of which appear only once. The specimen was peripheral blood. The receptors were gathered from a man between 45 and 60 years old with active COVID-19.

The chain carries TRBV5-4 and TRBJ2-1, with D possibly being TRBD1 (5 bases). With 4 bases removed from V and 5 bases from J, the gap between germline ends came to 13 bases. Germline assignment: CDR1 SGHNT and CDR2 YYREEE (reference sequence). This CDR3 has 14 residues. As DNA, the CDR3 is TGTGCCAGCAGCCCCTCCGACAGCCACAATGAGCAGTTCTTC. Protein product: CASSPSDSHNEQFF.

The V call is TRBV5-1, the J call TRBJ2-1, with 9 positions matching TRBD1. V trimming: 2 bases; J trimming: 6 bases; junction bases outside the gene matches: 6. Germline V gene sequence: CDR1 SGHRS, CDR2 YFSETQ. CDR3 size: 15 residues. The CDR3 loop reads CASSLGTGIANEQFF. The CDR3 nucleotides read TGCGCCAGCAGCTTAGGGACAGGGATTGCCAATGAGCAGTTCTTC.

V gene TRBV28 combines with J gene TRBJ1-5; TRBD1 might be the D (5 bases). The germline V and J ends were trimmed by 7 bases and 4 bases, with 17 bases remaining between them. The CDR3 contains 15 residues. Germline V gene data show CDR1 as MDHEN and CDR2 as SYDVKM. Here the CDR3 reads CASTPARGENQPQHF. The CDR3 bases are TGTGCCAGCACCCCCGCCCGGGGGGAGAATCAGCCCCAGCATTTT. The complete variable domain, with remaining parts taken from reference TRBV28 and TRBJ1-5, reads DVKVTQSSRYLVKRTGEKVFLECVQDMDHENMFWYRQDPGLGLRLIYFSYDVKMKEKGDIPEGYSVSREKKERFSLILESASTNQTSMYLCASTPARGENQPQHFGDGTRLSIL.

The gene calls are TRBV7-8 and TRBJ2-1; 8 bases line up with TRBD2. This CDR3 region has 16 residues. J gave up 4 bases and V 4 bases, and 9 bases lay outside the gene matches. Germline CDR1 SGHVS, CDR2 FQNEAQ. The CDR3: CASSSPGGRGYNEQFF. CDR3 nucleotides: TGTGCCAGCAGCTCGCCGGGAGGGAGGGGTTACAATGAGCAGTTCTTC.

The chain links TRBV27 to TRBJ2-2; TRBD2 matches at 10 bases. Germline values: CDR1 MNHEY, CDR2 SMNVEV (reference sequence). With V trimmed by 2 bases and J by 4 bases, 4 bases remained unmatched. The CDR3 length is 16 residues. The CDR3 DNA sequence: TGTGCCAGCAGTTTAAGCCTAGCGGGAGCCACCGGGGAGCTGTTTTTT. Protein: CASSLSLAGATGELFF.

The chain combines TRBV27 with TRBJ2-7; TRBD1 might be the D (6 bases). The V end was cut by 6 bases, the J end by 0 bases, with 18 bases between. Germline CDR1 reads MNHEY; CDR2 reads SMNVEV (reference sequence). The CDR3 consists of 16 residues. The CDR3: CASSPPGTYVSYEQYF. CDR3 nucleotides: TGTGCCAGCAGCCCTCCGGGGACATATGTCTCCTACGAGCAGTACTTC.

The chain has TRBV27 and TRBJ1-5; D is undetermined. Germline V CDR1 and CDR2: MNHEY, SMNVEV (reference sequence). This CDR3 region has 16 residues. With 4 bases removed from V and 1 base from J, the gap between germline ends came to 14 bases. The DNA of the CDR3 is TGTGCCAGCAGTTCCTCAAGCGGGTTAAGCAATCAGCCCCAGCATTTT. Its protein is CASSSSSGLSNQPQHF.

The chain uses TRBV5-5 and TRBJ2-3; D might be TRBD2 (5 bases). Trimming stripped 4 bases from V and 1 base from J, with 7 bases between. Germline loops: CDR1 SGHKS, CDR2 YYEKEE (reference sequence). This CDR3 is built from 13 residues. The CDR3 loop is CASSRSGTDTQYF. CDR3 DNA sequence: TGTGCCAGCAGCCGTAGCGGCACAGATACGCAGTATTTT.

The gene calls are TRBV5-1 and TRBJ1-3; TRBD1 matches 9 bases. The germline V gene has CDR1 SGHRS and CDR2 YFSETQ. The CDR3 sequence is 16 residues long. J gave up 0 bases and V 4 bases, and 5 bases lay outside the gene matches. CDR3 protein: CASSGGTGHSGNTIYF. The CDR3 region has the DNA TGCGCCAGCAGCGGGGGGACAGGGCACTCTGGAAACACCATATATTTT.

J is TRBJ1-1 and V is TRBV4-1; no firm D call. There are 18 residues in the CDR3. Trimming removed 0 bases at V and 0 bases at J, with 17 bases between. Germline CDR1 is MGHRA and CDR2 is YSYEKL. Here the CDR3 reads CASSQEAGMPAMNTEAFF. In DNA, the CDR3 is TGCGCCAGCAGCCAAGAAGCGGGGATGCCCGCCATGAACACTGAAGCTTTCTTT.

This clone showed up just once. At one end the junction does not follow the germline gene, possibly because of a read error. The V gene is TRBV28, the J gene TRBJ2-1; D is unresolved. Germline values: CDR1 MDHEN, CDR2 SYDVKM. The CDR3 totals 12 residues. In DNA form, the CDR3 reads TGTGCCAGCAGCTCTTTACTGGCGGTTCAAGTCTTC. Translating gives CASSSLLAVQVF.

This chain joins TRBV14 and TRBJ2-3, with D possibly TRBD2 on 6 matching bases. Germline V gene data show CDR1 as SGHDN and CDR2 as FVKESK. V gave up 4 bases and J gave up 2 bases, with 13 bases separating them. This CDR3 spans 15 amino acids. DNA of the CDR3: TGTGCCAGCAGCCCGGGAGACGCAGACACAGATACGCAGTATTTT. This sequence encodes CASSPGDADTDTQYF.

V usage is TRBV5-1 and J usage is TRBJ2-1; 10 nucleotides line up with TRBD2. With V trimmed by 1 base and J by 4 bases, 14 bases remained unmatched. CDR3 size: 19 residues. Germline assignment: CDR1 SGHRS and CDR2 YFSETQ. CDR3 in DNA: TGCGCCAGCAGCTTGACGATTAGGAGCGGGAGGGCGGTATACAATGAGCAGTTCTTC. Translating it yields CASSLTIRSGRAVYNEQFF.

The V call is TRBV10-3, the J call TRBJ2-3; maybe TRBD2 (5 bases). Germline CDR1 reads ENHRY; CDR2 reads SYGVKD. This CDR3 spans 11 amino acids. With 10 bases removed from V and 2 bases from J, the gap between germline ends came to 7 bases. The DNA for the CDR3 is TGTGCCAGTAGCGCCACAGATACGCAGTATTTT. This gives the protein CASSATDTQYF.

The V gene is TRBV5-1, the J gene TRBJ1-1, with D possibly TRBD1 on 5 matching bases. V lost 4 bases and J 1 base, leaving 14 bases between the germline ends. From germline, CDR1 is SGHRS and CDR2 YFSETQ. CDR3 length: 15 residues. Here the CDR3 DNA reads TGCGCCAGCAGCCTCCGAACAGGTGCGAACACTGAAGCTTTCTTT. This sequence encodes CASSLRTGANTEAFF.

The chain couples TRBV6-1 to TRBJ2-1; 10 nucleotides align to TRBD2. The V segment lost 2 bases and the J segment 7 bases; nucleotides outside the gene matches: 2. This CDR3 has 14 amino acids. Germline V gene lookup returns CDR1 MNHNS and CDR2 SASEGT. In DNA form, the CDR3 reads TGTGCCAGCAGTGAACAACTAGCGGGGAATGAGCAGTTCTTC. It encodes CASSEQLAGNEQFF.

This clone has a handful of counts. This sequence joins TRBV11-2 and TRBJ2-5; tentatively, D is TRBD1 (5 bases). The CDR3 is made up of 14 amino acids. With 2 bases removed from V and 2 bases from J, the gap between germline ends came to 9 bases. CDR1 and CDR2 from the germline V gene are SGHAT and FQNNGV. Here the CDR3 reads CASSLLAGQETQYF. As DNA, the CDR3 is TGTGCCAGCAGCTTATTGGCAGGGCAAGAGACCCAGTACTTC. Full variable domain (remainder filled in from reference TRBV11-2 and TRBJ2-5): EAGVAQSPRYKIIEKRQSVAFWCNPISGHATLYWYQQILGQGPKLLIQFQNNGVVDDSQLPKDRFSAERLKGVDSTLKIQPAKLEDSAVYLCASSLLAGQETQYFGPGTRLLVL.

Only one count was recorded for this clone. This sequence joins TRBV29-1 and TRBJ1-4; 9 bases fit TRBD1. The CDR3 is 13 amino acids. The germline CDR1 and CDR2 sequences are SQVTM and ANQGSEA. With 7 bases clipped from V and 7 bases from J, the junction kept 7 bases outside the gene matches. In DNA form, the CDR3 reads TGCAGCGCCGTGACAGGGGGTTCTGAAAAACTGTTTTTT. This codes for CSAVTGGSEKLFF. Variable domain in full (rest from reference TRBV29-1 and TRBJ1-4): SAVISQKPSRDICQRGTSLTIQCQVDSQVTMMFWYRQQPGQSLTLIATANQGSEATYESGFVIDKFPISRPNLTFSTLTVSNMSPEDSSIYLCSAVTGGSEKLFFGSGTQLSVL.

The chain carries TRBV3-1 (or the pseudogene TRBV3-2) and TRBJ2-7; 10 bases fit TRBD2. V shed 2 bases and J 4 bases; nucleotides not matched to a gene: 11. The CDR3 extends over 17 amino acids. The V gene's germline CDR1 is LGHDT and CDR2 YNNKEL (reference sequence). CDR3 DNA sequence: TGTGCCAGCAGCCAACCAGGGGGGGCTAGCGGGAGTTACGAGCAGTACTTC. This encodes CASSQPGGASGSYEQYF.

The chain recombines TRBV5-5 with TRBJ1-3, with 7 bases fitting TRBD1. V trimming: 3 bases; J trimming: 2 bases; junction bases outside the gene matches: 5. Per germline, CDR1 SGHKS and CDR2 YYEKEE (reference sequence). The CDR3 totals 15 residues. CDR3 bases: TGTGCCAGCAGCTACGACACAGGGGCTGGAAACACCATATATTTT. Protein sequence: CASSYDTGAGNTIYF.

The CDR3 DNA reads as TGTGCCTGGAGTGGCGGACAGAATCAGCCCCAGCATTTT. It codes for CAWSGGQNQPQHF. The chain carries TRBV30 and TRBJ1-5, with D maybe TRBD1 (6 bases). The CDR3 is 13 amino acids. Deletions cut 1 base from V and 4 bases from J, with 8 bases between. Germline V gene lookup returns CDR1 GTSNPN and CDR2 SVGIG (reference sequence).

The genes are TRBV28 and TRBJ1-1; D not certain. CDR1 and CDR2 (germline): MDHEN, SYDVKM. V was shortened by 2 bases and J by 1 base, with 11 bases between the two germline ends. This CDR3 is 15 amino acids long. The CDR3 protein is CASSLTRLENTEAFF. In DNA form, the CDR3 reads TGTGCCAGCAGTTTAACCCGACTAGAGAACACTGAAGCTTTCTTT.

The chain has TRBV13 and TRBJ2-2; D remains unclear. The CDR3 is 15 residues long. Germline CDR1 PRHDT, CDR2 FYEKMQ (reference sequence). V was shortened by 4 bases and J by 1 base, with 10 bases between the two germline ends. The CDR3 sequence is CASSSRDWNTGELFF. In nucleotides, the CDR3 is TGTGCCAGCAGCTCCCGCGACTGGAACACCGGGGAGCTGTTTTTT.

The chain combines TRBV7-8 with TRBJ2-7; 8 bases map to TRBD2. The germline V gene encodes CDR1 SGHVS and CDR2 FQNEAQ. V gave up 4 bases and J gave up 1 base; unmatched junction bases: 3. There are 14 residues in the CDR3. The CDR3 reads CASSWSGSSYEQYF. CDR3 nucleotide sequence: TGTGCCAGCAGCTGGAGCGGGAGTTCCTACGAGCAGTACTTC.

This chain joins TRBV12-3 or TRBV12-4 and TRBJ2-5; TRBD1 might be the D (5 bases). This CDR3 is built from 13 residues. The V gene lost 6 bases and the J gene lost 0 bases, with 8 bases spanning the gap. CDR3 region: CASSREYQETQYF. The CDR3 DNA follows: TGTGCCAGCAGCAGGGAATACCAAGAGACCCAGTACTTC.

This rearrangement joins TRBV3-1 (or the pseudogene TRBV3-2) to TRBJ2-7, with TRBD2 matching 7 bases. This CDR3 has 15 residues. Germline CDR1 is LGHDT and CDR2 is YNNKEL (reference sequence). After removal of 2 bases from V and 5 bases from J, the junction contained 9 bases not matched to a gene. CDR3 DNA: TGTGCCAGCAGCCAACTTGGCGGGAGTTTCAACGAGCAGTACTTC. This gives the protein CASSQLGGSFNEQYF.

The chain has TRBV28 and TRBJ1-4; TRBD1 matches 8 bases. Germline V gives CDR1 MDHEN, CDR2 SYDVKM. After removal of 6 bases from V and 4 bases from J, the junction contained 4 bases not matched to a gene. The CDR3 covers 14 residues. The CDR3 loop is CASSQDRDNEKLFF. The CDR3 region has the DNA TGTGCCAGCAGCCAGGACAGGGATAATGAAAAACTGTTTTTT.

This chain links TRBV4-2 with TRBJ2-6, with TRBD2 identical over 10 bases. The V gene's germline CDR1 is LGHNA and CDR2 YNFKEQ. The CDR3 is 20 amino acids. V lost 3 bases, J lost 0 bases, and 11 bases stayed unmatched. CDR3 residues: CASSQSLLAGGSSGANVLTF. CDR3 nucleotide sequence: TGTGCCAGCAGCCAGTCCCTCTTAGCGGGAGGCTCCTCTGGGGCCAACGTCCTGACTTTC.

This rearrangement joins TRBV28 to TRBJ1-3, with a tentative D call TRBD1 (5 bases). The CDR3 length is 16 residues. Germline CDR1 reads MDHEN; CDR2 reads SYDVKM. The V end was cut by 3 bases, the J end by 1 base, with 13 bases between. The CDR3 nucleotides read TGTGCCAGCAGTTTTGGGATAGGGACTTCTGGAAACACCATATATTTT. It translates to CASSFGIGTSGNTIYF.